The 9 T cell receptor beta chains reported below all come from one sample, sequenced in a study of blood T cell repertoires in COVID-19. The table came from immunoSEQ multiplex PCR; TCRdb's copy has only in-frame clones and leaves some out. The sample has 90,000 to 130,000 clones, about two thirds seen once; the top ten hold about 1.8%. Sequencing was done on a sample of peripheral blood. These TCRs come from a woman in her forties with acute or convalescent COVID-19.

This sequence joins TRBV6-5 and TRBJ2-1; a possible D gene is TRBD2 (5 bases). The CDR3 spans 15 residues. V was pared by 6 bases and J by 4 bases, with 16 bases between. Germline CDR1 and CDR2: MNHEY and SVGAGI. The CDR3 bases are TGTGCCAGCAGCCTTCAACTCCGGGGTTACAATGAGCAGTTCTTC. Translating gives CASSLQLRGYNEQFF.

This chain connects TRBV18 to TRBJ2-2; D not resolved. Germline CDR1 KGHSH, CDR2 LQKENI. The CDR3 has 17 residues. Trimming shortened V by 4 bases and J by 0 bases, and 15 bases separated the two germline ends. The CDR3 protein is CASSRTQVTPNTGELFF. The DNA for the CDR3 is TGTGCCAGCTCACGAACCCAGGTTACGCCGAACACCGGGGAGCTGTTTTTT. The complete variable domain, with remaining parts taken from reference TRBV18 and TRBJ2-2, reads NAGVMQNPRHLVRRRGQEARLRCSPMKGHSHVYWYRQLPEEGLKFMVYLQKENIIDESGMPKERFSAEFPKEGPSILRIQQVVRGDSAAYFCASSRTQVTPNTGELFFGEGSRLTVL.

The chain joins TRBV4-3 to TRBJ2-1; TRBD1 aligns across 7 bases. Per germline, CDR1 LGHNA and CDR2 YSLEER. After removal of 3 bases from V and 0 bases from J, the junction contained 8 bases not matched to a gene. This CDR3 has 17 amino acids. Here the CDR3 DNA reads TGCGCCAGCAGCCAGACCCAGACAGGGAGCTCCTACAATGAGCAGTTCTTC. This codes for CASSQTQTGSSYNEQFF.

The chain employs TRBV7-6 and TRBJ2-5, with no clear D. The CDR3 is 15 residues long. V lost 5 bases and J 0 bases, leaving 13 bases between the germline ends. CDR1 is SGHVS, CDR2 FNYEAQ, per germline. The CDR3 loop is CASSTPTGYQETQYF. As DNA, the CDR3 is TGTGCCAGCAGCACCCCGACTGGGTACCAAGAGACCCAGTACTTC. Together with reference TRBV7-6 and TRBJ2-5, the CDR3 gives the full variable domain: GAGVSQSPRYKVTKRGQDVALRCDPISGHVSLYWYRQALGQGPEFLTYFNYEAQQDKSGLPNDRFSAERPEGSISTLTIQRTEQRDSAMYRCASSTPTGYQETQYFGPGTRLLVL.

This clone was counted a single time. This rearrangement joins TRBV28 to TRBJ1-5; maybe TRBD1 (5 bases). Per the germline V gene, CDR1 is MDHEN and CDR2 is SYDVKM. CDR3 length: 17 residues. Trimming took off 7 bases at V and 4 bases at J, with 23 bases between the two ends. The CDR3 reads CASTSSGGERLNQPQHF. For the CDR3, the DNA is TGTGCCAGCACTTCCTCGGGGGGGGAGAGGCTGAATCAGCCCCAGCATTTT.

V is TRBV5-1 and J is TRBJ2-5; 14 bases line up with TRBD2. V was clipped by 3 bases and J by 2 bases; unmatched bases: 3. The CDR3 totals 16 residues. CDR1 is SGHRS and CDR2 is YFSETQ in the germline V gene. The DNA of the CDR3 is TGCGCCAGCAGCTCCGGACTAGCGGGGGGTCAAGAGACCCAGTACTTC. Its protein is CASSSGLAGGQETQYF.

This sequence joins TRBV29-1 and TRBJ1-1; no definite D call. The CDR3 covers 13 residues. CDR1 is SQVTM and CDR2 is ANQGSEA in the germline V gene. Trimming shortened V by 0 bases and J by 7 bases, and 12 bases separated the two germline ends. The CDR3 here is CSVEDSGVREAFF. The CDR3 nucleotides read TGCAGCGTTGAAGATTCTGGAGTCCGTGAAGCTTTCTTT.

This CDR3 is CASSPRDRDHNSPLHF. The CDR3 DNA is TGTGCCAGCAGCCCCCGGGACAGGGATCATAATTCACCCCTCCACTTT. The V call is TRBV3-1 (or the pseudogene TRBV3-2), the J call TRBJ1-6; 9 bases are shared with TRBD1. The CDR3 is 16 amino acids. V was pared by 4 bases and J by 5 bases, with 6 bases of the junction left unmatched. Germline V gene data show CDR1 as LGHDT and CDR2 as YNNKEL (reference sequence).

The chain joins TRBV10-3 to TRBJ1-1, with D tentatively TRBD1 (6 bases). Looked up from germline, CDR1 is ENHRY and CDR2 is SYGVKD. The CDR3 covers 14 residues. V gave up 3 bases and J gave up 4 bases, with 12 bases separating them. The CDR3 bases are TGTGCCATCAGTGAAGAACAGGGTGGCACTGAAGCTTTCTTT. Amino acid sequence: CAISEEQGGTEAFF.